Below, one TCR beta chain is given with its context. Random hexamers were used to reverse transcribe an amount of roughly 0.5 to 1 ug RNA. Amplification of TCR beta CDR3 was carried out by immunoSEQ multiplex PCR, which covered 54 Vbeta and 13 Jbeta segments. A single record per CDR3 protein comes from TCRdb applying MiXCR to the immunoSEQ multiplex PCR reads. The table lists around 120,000 distinct CDR3 sequences, around 94% of them singletons. The CDR3 is 13 residues long. The junction had 9 bases not matched to a gene; V was cut back by 7 bases and J by 5 bases. Germline V lookup: CDR1 SQVTM, CDR2 ANQGSEA. The sample originates from a study of CD8 T cells in Susac syndrome. The patients who served as multiple sclerosis controls were treatment-naive and had stable or active relapsing-remitting disease that fulfilled the revised McDonald criteria. TEMRA cells were FACS-enriched, with CD8+ and CD4+ T cells isolated negatively.

The gene calls are TRBV29-1 and TRBJ1-1; 8 positions agree with TRBD1. The specimen sequenced was CD4+ T cells from PBMCs. The clonotype originates from a human donor with multiple sclerosis. This chain's CDR3 is CSANRGVVTEAFF. The CDR3 coding sequence is TGCAGCGCTAACAGGGGGGTTGTGACTGAAGCTTTCTTT.